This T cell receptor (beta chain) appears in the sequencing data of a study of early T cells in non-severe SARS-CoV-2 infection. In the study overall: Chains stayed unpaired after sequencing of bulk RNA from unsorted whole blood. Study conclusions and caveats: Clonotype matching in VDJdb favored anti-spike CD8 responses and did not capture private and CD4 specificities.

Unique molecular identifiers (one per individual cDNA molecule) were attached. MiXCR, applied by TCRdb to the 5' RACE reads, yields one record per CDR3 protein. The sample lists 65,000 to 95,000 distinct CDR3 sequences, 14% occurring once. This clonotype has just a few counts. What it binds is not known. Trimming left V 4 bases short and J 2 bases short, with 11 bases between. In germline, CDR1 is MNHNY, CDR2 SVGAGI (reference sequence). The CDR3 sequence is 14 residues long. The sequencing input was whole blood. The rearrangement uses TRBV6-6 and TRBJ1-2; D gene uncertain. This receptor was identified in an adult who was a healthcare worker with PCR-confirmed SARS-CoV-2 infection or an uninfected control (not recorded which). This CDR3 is CASSSPADNYGYTF. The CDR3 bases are TGTGCCAGCAGTTCTCCAGCAGACAACTATGGCTACACCTTC.